The 20 T cell receptor beta chains in this list originate from one sample, sequenced in a study of blood T cell repertoires in COVID-19. The method was immunoSEQ multiplex PCR; TCRdb's version includes in-frame clones alone and lacks a portion of them. The sample has roughly 200,000 clones; more than 80% are singletons. Specimen: PBMCs or T cells enriched from blood (not recorded which). The receptors derive from a man between 25 and 39 years old who had recovered from COVID-19.

This chain uses TRBV10-3 with TRBJ1-4; possible D gene TRBD1, 6 bases. The CDR3 runs to 14 residues. V was shortened by 4 bases and J by 6 bases, with 12 bases between the two germline ends. The germline V gene has CDR1 ENHRY and CDR2 SYGVKD. The CDR3 DNA sequence: TGTGCCATCAGTGCGGGGGGCGGGTATGAAAAACTGTTTTTT. Its translation is CAISAGGGYEKLFF.

The chain couples TRBV18 to TRBJ1-5, with a tentative D call TRBD1 (5 bases). The CDR3 contains 14 residues. The V end lost 2 bases, the J end lost 5 bases, and 10 bases lay between the germline ends. Germline V gene sequence: CDR1 KGHSH, CDR2 LQKENI. CDR3 in amino acids: CASSPDRAYQPQHF. DNA of the CDR3: TGTGCCAGCTCACCAGACAGAGCCTATCAGCCCCAGCATTTT. The full variable domain, its missing parts supplied by reference TRBV18 and TRBJ1-5, is NAGVMQNPRHLVRRRGQEARLRCSPMKGHSHVYWYRQLPEEGLKFMVYLQKENIIDESGMPKERFSAEFPKEGPSILRIQQVVRGDSAAYFCASSPDRAYQPQHFGDGTRLSIL.

This sequence joins TRBV19 and TRBJ2-2; D not certain. CDR1 is LNHDA and CDR2 is SQIVND in the germline V gene (reference sequence). V lost 0 bases, J lost 1 base, and 24 bases lay in between. This CDR3 contains 21 residues. CDR3: CASSIDLSSQFGPLNTGELFF. The CDR3 DNA follows: TGTGCCAGTAGTATAGATCTTTCCAGTCAGTTTGGGCCTTTGAACACCGGGGAGCTGTTTTTT.

The rearrangement links TRBV6-1 to TRBJ1-4, with D unclear. Trimming shortened V by 0 bases and J by 6 bases, and 8 bases separated the two germline ends. The germline V gene encodes CDR1 MNHNS and CDR2 SASEGT. CDR3 length equals 14 residues. CDR3 coding DNA: TGTGCCAGCAGTGAAGCATACCAGGATGAAAAACTGTTTTTT. This encodes CASSEAYQDEKLFF.

The V and J genes are TRBV18 and TRBJ1-1; D unresolved. V lost 0 bases to trimming and J lost 0 bases, with 8 bases between them. The CDR3 totals 15 residues. Germline V lookup: CDR1 KGHSH, CDR2 LQKENI. CDR3 DNA: TGTGCCAGCTCACCACCTGAGGCACTGAACACTGAAGCTTTCTTT. This sequence encodes CASSPPEALNTEAFF.

This clone appeared once. The chain recombines TRBV28 with TRBJ2-7; 8 nucleotides match TRBD2. The CDR3 is made up of 16 amino acids. V shed 3 bases and J 1 base; nucleotides not matched to a gene: 8. Germline-derived CDR1 and CDR2 are MDHEN and SYDVKM. The CDR3 is CASSFQLAVLSYEQYF. The DNA of the CDR3 is TGTGCCAGCAGTTTTCAACTAGCGGTTCTATCCTACGAGCAGTACTTC.

This clone showed up just a few times. The V call is TRBV7-9, the J call TRBJ2-7; D remains unclear. There are 14 residues in the CDR3. Trimming left V 5 bases short and J 3 bases short, with 14 bases between. Germline assignment: CDR1 SEHNR and CDR2 FQNEAQ (reference sequence). CDR3 sequence (DNA): TGTGCCAGCAGCCAAGCCCCTATCCACTACGAGCAGTACTTC. Translation gives CASSQAPIHYEQYF.

The chain combines TRBV7-2 with TRBJ2-1; the match to TRBD2 covers 14 bases. Germline lookup yields CDR1 SGHTA and CDR2 FQGNSA. This CDR3 contains 14 residues. The junction had 0 bases not matched to a gene; V was cut back by 1 base and J by 10 bases. CDR3 protein: CASSLGTSGGEQFF. CDR3 nucleotides: TGTGCCAGCAGCTTAGGGACTAGCGGGGGGGAGCAGTTCTTC.

The chain is built from TRBV2 and TRBJ2-3; TRBD2 is a possible D gene (6 bases). Germline CDR1 reads SNHLY; CDR2 reads FYNNEI. The ends were cut back, 6 bases at V and 6 bases at J, with 16 bases in the middle. The CDR3 runs 14 residues. The CDR3 loop reads CASREGRVVDTQYF. The CDR3 region has the DNA TGTGCCAGCAGGGAGGGCAGGGTTGTGGATACGCAGTATTTT. Full variable domain (outside the CDR3, taken from reference TRBV2 and TRBJ2-3): EPEVTQTPSHQVTQMGQEVILRCVPISNHLYFYWYRQILGQKVEFLVSFYNNEISEKSEIFDDQFSVERPDGSNFTLKIRSTKLEDSAMYFCASREGRVVDTQYFGPGTRLTVL.

This chain links TRBV30 with TRBJ2-6; 7 bases fit TRBD1. This CDR3 comprises 20 residues. The germline CDR1 and CDR2 sequences are GTSNPN and SVGIG (reference sequence). V dropped 0 bases and J dropped 0; count of bases not matched to a gene: 14. The CDR3 sequence is CAWSVVVVRDRASGANVLTF. The CDR3 DNA reads TGTGCCTGGAGTGTAGTCGTCGTTCGGGACAGAGCCTCTGGGGCCAACGTCCTGACTTTC.

V is TRBV7-8 and J is TRBJ1-2, with D unclear. V was cut by 5 bases and J by 6 bases, with 13 bases left in between. There are 13 residues in the CDR3. Germline V lookup: CDR1 SGHVS, CDR2 FQNEAQ. The CDR3 loop reads CASSPRSTDGYTF. For the CDR3, the DNA is TGTGCCAGCAGCCCTAGGTCGACTGATGGCTACACCTTC. The full variable domain, completed using reference TRBV7-8 and TRBJ1-2, is GAGVSQSPRYKVAKRGQDVALRCDPISGHVSLFWYQQALGQGPEFLTYFQNEAQLDKSGLPSDRFFAERPEGSVSTLKIQRTQQEDSAVYLCASSPRSTDGYTFGSGTRLTVV.

This clone was counted only a few times. This chain uses TRBV9 with TRBJ1-2; 10 bases agree with TRBD1. V lost 6 bases and J lost 2; bases outside the gene matches: 4. CDR3 size: 14 residues. The germline gives CDR1 SGDLS, CDR2 YYNGEE. Written as DNA, the CDR3 is TGTGCCAGCAACGGACAGGGGGGCAACTATGGCTACACCTTC. Protein product: CASNGQGGNYGYTF.

This chain joins TRBV2 and TRBJ2-5; TRBD2 matches 11 bases. V gave up 1 base and J gave up 3 bases; unmatched junction bases: 4. Per the germline V gene, CDR1 is SNHLY and CDR2 is FYNNEI. The CDR3 runs to 16 residues. The CDR3 protein is CASSEEVAGGKETQYF. The CDR3 nucleotides read TGTGCCAGCAGTGAAGAGGTAGCGGGGGGGAAAGAGACCCAGTACTTC.

Regarding this clone: An end of the junction does not agree with germline; a read error may underlie this. The rearrangement links TRBV6-5 to TRBJ1-1; 9 bases are shared with TRBD1. Germline V lookup: CDR1 MNHEY, CDR2 SVGAGI. The CDR3 has 12 amino acids. CDR3 DNA: TGTGCCAGCAGTACACCCGGGACAGGGTTAACCTTT. Translating gives CASSTPGTGLTF.

The V and J genes are TRBV5-4 and TRBJ2-3, with 7 positions matching TRBD2. Germline V lookup: CDR1 SGHNT, CDR2 YYREEE (reference sequence). The length of the CDR3 is 15 residues. The ends lost 1 base at V and 0 bases at J; junction bases unmatched: 2. CDR3 nucleotide sequence: TGTGCCAGCAGCTTGAGGCGGGGGAGCACAGATACGCAGTATTTT. Translating it yields CASSLRRGSTDTQYF.

This chain links TRBV7-2 with TRBJ2-7; TRBD1 is a possible D gene (6 bases). The CDR3 runs 16 residues. V lost 1 base to trimming and J lost 4 bases, with 17 bases between them. Germline V gene lookup returns CDR1 SGHTA and CDR2 FQGNSA. CDR3 sequence: CASSLVAGQTPYEQYF. CDR3 coding DNA: TGTGCCAGCAGCTTAGTTGCCGGACAGACTCCTTACGAGCAGTACTTC.

This clone appeared once. This chain links TRBV11-1 with TRBJ1-1; D gene ambiguous. The CDR3 is 13 amino acids. The V end lost 5 bases, the J end lost 6 bases, and 13 bases lay between the germline ends. Germline V gene data show CDR1 as SGHAT and CDR2 as FQDESV (reference sequence). The DNA of the CDR3 is TGTGCCAGCAGCACCGGCGGAGGAGCTGAAGCTTTCTTT. The encoded protein is CASSTGGGAEAFF. Looking up the rest from reference TRBV11-1 and TRBJ1-1 gives the full variable domain: EAEVAQSPRYKITEKSQAVAFWCDPISGHATLYWYRQILGQGPELLVQFQDESVVDDSQLPKDRFSAERLKGVDSTLKIQPAELGDSAMYLCASSTGGGAEAFFGQGTRLTVV.

The genes are TRBV7-2 and TRBJ1-2; 7 nucleotides line up with TRBD1. V trimming: 7 bases; J trimming: 1 base; junction bases outside the gene matches: 6. The CDR3 has 14 amino acids. Germline values: CDR1 SGHTA, CDR2 FQGNSA. The CDR3 DNA reads as TGTGCCAGCAACTGGGACAGACGTAACTATGGCTACACCTTC. Translating it yields CASNWDRRNYGYTF. Filled out from reference TRBV7-2 and TRBJ1-2, the complete variable domain reads GAGVSQSPSNKVTEKGKDVELRCDPISGHTALYWYRQSLGQGLEFLIYFQGNSAPDKSGLPSDRFSAERTGGSVSTLTIQRTQQEDSAVYLCASNWDRRNYGYTFGSGTRLTVV.

V gene TRBV30 combines with J gene TRBJ2-3; the match to TRBD2 covers 9 bases. Germline CDR1 and CDR2: GTSNPN and SVGIG (reference sequence). The CDR3 loop spans 14 amino acids. Germline trimming cut 7 bases from V and 2 bases from J; bases unmatched to any gene: 7. CDR3 nucleotides: TGTGCCTTCCAGACTAGCGGATACACAGATACGCAGTATTTT. It translates to CAFQTSGYTDTQYF. The whole variable domain, remainder taken from reference TRBV30 and TRBJ2-3, is SQTIHQWPATLVQPVGSPLSLECTVEGTSNPNLYWYRQAAGRGLQLLFYSVGIGQISSEVPQNLSASRPQDRQFILSSKKLLLSDSGFYLCAFQTSGYTDTQYFGPGTRLTVL.

The rearrangement joins TRBV28 to TRBJ1-6, with D perhaps TRBD1 (5 bases). CDR3 size: 12 residues. CDR1 and CDR2 (germline): MDHEN, SYDVKM. Trimming stripped 6 bases from V and 13 bases from J, with 13 bases between. In DNA form, the CDR3 reads TGTGCCAGCAGGGTTCGGGGGGGGCCCCTCCACTTT. Encoded protein: CASRVRGGPLHF.